This T cell receptor beta chain derives from a study of blood T cell repertoires in COVID-19. As handled by the study authors: Using reference gene primer amplification, nucleated cell counts were estimated. Profiling relied on immunoSEQ multiplex PCR, and the TCRdb table lists in-frame clones only, not all of them. V and J calls and clone size are those listed in that table; D and trimming were worked out from the DNA. The sample includes about 68,000 clones, 65% to 80% of them seen just once. The germline gives CDR1 MGHRA, CDR2 YSYEKL. This CDR3 has 15 residues. V gave up 1 base and J gave up 9 bases, with 16 bases separating them.

The sample comprised peripheral blood. The TCR comes from a woman aged 45-65 years with acute or convalescent COVID-19. This chain joins TRBV4-1 and TRBJ2-1; D might be TRBD1 (5 bases). CDR3 sequence (DNA): TGCGCCAGCAGCCAAGTTCAACGACAGATCGGTGAGCAGTTCTTC. It translates to CASSQVQRQIGEQFF.